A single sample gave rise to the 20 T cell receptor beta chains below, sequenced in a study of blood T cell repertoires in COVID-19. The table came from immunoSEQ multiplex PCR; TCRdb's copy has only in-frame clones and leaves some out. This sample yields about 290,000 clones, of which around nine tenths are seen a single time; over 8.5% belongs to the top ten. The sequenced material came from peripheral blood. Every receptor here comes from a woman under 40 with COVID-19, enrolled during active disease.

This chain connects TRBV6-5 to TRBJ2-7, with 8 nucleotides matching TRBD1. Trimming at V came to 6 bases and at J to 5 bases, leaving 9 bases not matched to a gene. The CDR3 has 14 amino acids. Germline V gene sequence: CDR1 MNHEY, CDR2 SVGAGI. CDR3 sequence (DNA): TGTGCCAGCAGGGCCCTTCAGGGGGCTAACGAGCAGTACTTC. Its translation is CASRALQGANEQYF.

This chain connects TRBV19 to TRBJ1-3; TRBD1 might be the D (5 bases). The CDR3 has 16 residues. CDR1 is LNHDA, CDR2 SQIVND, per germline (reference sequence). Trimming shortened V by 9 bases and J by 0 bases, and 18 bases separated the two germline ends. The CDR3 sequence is CASQTAWGRSGNTIYF. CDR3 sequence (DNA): TGTGCCAGCCAGACCGCGTGGGGCCGCTCTGGAAACACCATATATTTT.

The CDR3 spells CASSFDRVNYGYTF. As DNA, the CDR3 is TGTGCCAGCAGTTTCGACAGGGTCAACTATGGCTACACCTTC. The rearrangement uses TRBV6-5 and TRBJ1-2; 7 bases match TRBD1. Per the germline V gene, CDR1 is MNHEY and CDR2 is SVGAGI. V lost 4 bases, J lost 2 bases, and 4 bases stayed unmatched. The CDR3 contains 14 residues.

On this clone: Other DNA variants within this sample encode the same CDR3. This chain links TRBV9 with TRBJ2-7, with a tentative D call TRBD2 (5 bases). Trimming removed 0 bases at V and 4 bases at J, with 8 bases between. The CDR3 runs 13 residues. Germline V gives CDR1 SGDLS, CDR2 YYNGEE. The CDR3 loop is CASSVGEGYEQYF. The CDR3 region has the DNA TGTGCCAGCAGCGTAGGCGAGGGATACGAGCAGTACTTC.

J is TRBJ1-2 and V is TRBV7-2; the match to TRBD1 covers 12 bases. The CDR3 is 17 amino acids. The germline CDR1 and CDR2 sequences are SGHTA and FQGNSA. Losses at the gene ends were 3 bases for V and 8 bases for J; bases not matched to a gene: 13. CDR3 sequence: CASSLRPPGQGAGGYTF. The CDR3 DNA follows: TGTGCCAGCAGCTTGCGGCCCCCGGGACAGGGGGCAGGAGGCTACACCTTC.

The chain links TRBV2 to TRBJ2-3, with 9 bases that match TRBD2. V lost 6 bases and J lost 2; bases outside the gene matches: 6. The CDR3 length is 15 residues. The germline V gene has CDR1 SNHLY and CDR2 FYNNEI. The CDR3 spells CASSIAGALTDTQYF. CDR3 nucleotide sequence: TGTGCCAGCAGCATAGCGGGGGCCCTCACAGATACGCAGTATTTT. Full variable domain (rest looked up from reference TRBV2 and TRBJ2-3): EPEVTQTPSHQVTQMGQEVILRCVPISNHLYFYWYRQILGQKVEFLVSFYNNEISEKSEIFDDQFSVERPDGSNFTLKIRSTKLEDSAMYFCASSIAGALTDTQYFGPGTRLTVL.

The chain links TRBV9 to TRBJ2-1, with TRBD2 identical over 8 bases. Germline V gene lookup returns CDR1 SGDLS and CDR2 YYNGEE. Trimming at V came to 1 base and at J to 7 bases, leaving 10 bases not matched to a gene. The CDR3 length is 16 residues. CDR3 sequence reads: CASSVRSSGGVNEQFF. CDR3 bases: TGTGCCAGCAGCGTACGATCCAGCGGGGGAGTTAATGAGCAGTTCTTC. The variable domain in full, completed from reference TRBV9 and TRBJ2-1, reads DSGVTQTPKHLITATGQRVTLRCSPRSGDLSVYWYQQSLDQGLQFLIQYYNGEERAKGNILERFSAQQFPDLHSELNLSSLELGDSALYFCASSVRSSGGVNEQFFGPGTRLTVL.

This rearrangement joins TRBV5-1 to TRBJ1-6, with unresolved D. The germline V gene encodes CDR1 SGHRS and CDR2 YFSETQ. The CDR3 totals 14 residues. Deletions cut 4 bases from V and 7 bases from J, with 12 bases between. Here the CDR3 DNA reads TGCGCCAGCAGCCGGGAGGCGGGAAATTCACCCCTCCACTTT. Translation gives CASSREAGNSPLHF.

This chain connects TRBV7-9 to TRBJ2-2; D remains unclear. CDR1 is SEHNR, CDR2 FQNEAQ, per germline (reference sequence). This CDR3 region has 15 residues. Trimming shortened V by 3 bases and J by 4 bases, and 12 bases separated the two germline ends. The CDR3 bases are TGTGCCAGCAGCTTTTTTACACCGGGCACCGGGGAGCTGTTTTTT. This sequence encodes CASSFFTPGTGELFF.

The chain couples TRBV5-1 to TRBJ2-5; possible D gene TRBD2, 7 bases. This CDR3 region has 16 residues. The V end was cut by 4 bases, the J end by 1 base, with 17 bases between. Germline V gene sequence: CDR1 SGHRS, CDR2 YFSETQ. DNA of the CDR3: TGCGCCAGCAGCAAAGGGGGGGCCGCTTTCCAAGAGACCCAGTACTTC. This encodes CASSKGGAAFQETQYF.

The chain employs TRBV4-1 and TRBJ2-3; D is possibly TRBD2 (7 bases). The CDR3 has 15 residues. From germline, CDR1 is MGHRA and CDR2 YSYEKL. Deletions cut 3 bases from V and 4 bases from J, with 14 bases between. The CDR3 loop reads CASSQTGGPSDTQYF. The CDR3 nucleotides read TGCGCCAGCAGCCAGACGGGGGGCCCCTCAGATACGCAGTATTTT.

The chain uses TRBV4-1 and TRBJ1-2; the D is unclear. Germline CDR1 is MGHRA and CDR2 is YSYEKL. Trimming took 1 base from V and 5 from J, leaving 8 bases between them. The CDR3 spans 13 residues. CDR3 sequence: CASSQAGLYGYTF. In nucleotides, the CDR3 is TGCGCCAGCAGCCAAGCAGGACTTTATGGCTACACCTTC.

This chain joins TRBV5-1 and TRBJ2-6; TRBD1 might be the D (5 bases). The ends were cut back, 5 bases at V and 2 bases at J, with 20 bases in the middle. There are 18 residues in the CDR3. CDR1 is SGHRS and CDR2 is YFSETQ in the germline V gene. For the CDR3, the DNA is TGCGCCAGCAGACCAAGGGCACCAGGGTCTACTGGGGCCAACGTCCTGACTTTC. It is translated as CASRPRAPGSTGANVLTF.

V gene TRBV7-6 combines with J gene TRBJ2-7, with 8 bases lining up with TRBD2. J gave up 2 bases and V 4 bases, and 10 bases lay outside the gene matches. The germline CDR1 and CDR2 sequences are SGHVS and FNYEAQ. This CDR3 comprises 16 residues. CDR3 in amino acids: CASSSAGGLEAYEQYF. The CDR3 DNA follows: TGTGCCAGCAGCTCCGCCGGGGGACTAGAGGCCTACGAGCAGTACTTC.

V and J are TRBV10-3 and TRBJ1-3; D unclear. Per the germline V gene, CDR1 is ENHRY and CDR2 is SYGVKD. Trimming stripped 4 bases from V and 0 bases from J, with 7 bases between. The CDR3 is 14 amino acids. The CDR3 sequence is CAISVAGSGNTIYF. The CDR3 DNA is TGTGCCATCAGTGTAGCGGGCTCTGGAAACACCATATATTTT.

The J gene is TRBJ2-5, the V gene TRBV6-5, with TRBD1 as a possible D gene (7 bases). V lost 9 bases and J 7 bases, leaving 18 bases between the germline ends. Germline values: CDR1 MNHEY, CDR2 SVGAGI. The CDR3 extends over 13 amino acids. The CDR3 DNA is TGTGCCAGTACCAGGGGGGATGGTGGGACCCAGTACTTC. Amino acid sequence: CASTRGDGGTQYF.

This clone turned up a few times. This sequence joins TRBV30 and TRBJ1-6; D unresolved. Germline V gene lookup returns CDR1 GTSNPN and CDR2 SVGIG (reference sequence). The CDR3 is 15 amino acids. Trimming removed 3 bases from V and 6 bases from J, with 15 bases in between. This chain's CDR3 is CAWSATGGFNSPLHF. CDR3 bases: TGTGCCTGGAGCGCCACGGGAGGGTTTAATTCACCCCTCCACTTT.

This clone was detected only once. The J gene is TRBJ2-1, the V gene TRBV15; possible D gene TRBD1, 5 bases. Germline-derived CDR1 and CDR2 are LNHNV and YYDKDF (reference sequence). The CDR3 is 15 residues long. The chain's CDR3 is CVVRYPRASYNEQFF. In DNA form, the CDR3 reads TGTGTCGTCCGTTACCCCAGGGCCTCCTACAATGAGCAGTTCTTC.

CDR3 residues: CASSNRGSGLYTIYF. As DNA, the CDR3 is TGTGCCAGCTCAAATCGGGGGTCCGGGCTTTACACCATATATTTT. The gene calls are TRBV28 and TRBJ1-3; weak D call: TRBD1 (5 bases). The CDR3 covers 15 residues. Between the trimmed V and J ends, which lost 8 bases and 8 bases, there was a span of 22 bases. The germline CDR1 and CDR2 sequences are MDHEN and SYDVKM.

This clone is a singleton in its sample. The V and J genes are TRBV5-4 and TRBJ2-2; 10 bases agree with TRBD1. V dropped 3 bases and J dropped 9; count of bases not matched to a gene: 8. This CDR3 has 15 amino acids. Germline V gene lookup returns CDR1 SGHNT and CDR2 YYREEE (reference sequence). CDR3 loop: CASSWGQGLRRELFF. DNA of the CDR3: TGTGCCAGCAGCTGGGGACAGGGGCTCCGGAGGGAGCTGTTTTTT.